Included here is one T cell receptor (beta chain) sequence, with context. Its antigen is still unknown. The data derive from a study of shared clonotypes between healthy human individuals. Study information: Three CD4 naive, three CD4 memory, two CD8 naive and one CD8 memory plate were used per donor. Study observations and caveats: Sample collection involved blood only; tissue repertoires are likely different.

The V gene's germline CDR1 is SEHNR and CDR2 FQNEAQ (reference sequence). The CDR3 extends over 12 amino acids. V lost 3 bases and J lost 9, with 9 bases in between. Repertoires were generated with immunoSEQ multiplex PCR, while TCRdb's copy carries only in-frame clones and drops some. The sample lists some 2.1 million clones; 90% to 95% were seen once. CD8 cells regarded as naive lacked CD45RO, were positively chosen for CCR7, and omitted terminally differentiated effector memory CD45RA+ cells. The genes are TRBV7-9 and TRBJ2-1, with no clear D. Sequences were obtained from naive CD8+ T cells from PBMCs. The TCR comes from a man aged 18 to 30 in good health. Some clones in this sample may be carry-over from other donors' samples. The CDR3 bases are TGTGCCAGCAGCTTTGCGGTCATTGAGCAGTTCTTC. Translating gives CASSFAVIEQFF.